The present entry profiles one TCR beta chain with its context. Its cognate antigen has yet to be identified. Base qualities are not at hand, and no much larger clone is one base apart. TCR CDR3 regions were amplified from genomic DNA by multiplex PCR using the deep immunoSEQ assay. Genomic DNA extracted from each cell subset was distributed evenly over all wells of several immunoSEQ 96-well plates, and each plate served as one replicate. Each replicate PCR for sorted subsets received approximately 200 ng genomic DNA, equal to about 30,000 T cell genomes. Purified libraries were quantified with a Qubit 3.0 fluorometer, sized on a Bioanalyzer 2100, and re-quantified with the KAPA Library Quantification kit. Each immunoSEQ 96-well plate was sequenced on its own single-read 150-cycle Illumina NextSeq 550 flow cell. The original methods were these. Because the immunoSEQ output held only junctional sequences and lacked quality scores, the filtering could not match the filtering applied to full-length reads. Sequences were annotated with PyIR, a Python wrapper for IgBLAST v1.9, using IMGT germline references to assign V/J genes and CDR3. Reads with weak V/J assignments (E-value above 1e-6), missing CDR3, stop codons, out-of-frame junctions, or ambiguous translated residues were removed. A V3J clonotype was defined by an identical inferred V gene, J gene, and CDR3 amino acid sequence. The percentage overlap between two repertoires was calculated by dividing the number of shared unique clonotypes by the size of the smaller repertoire. RTK rarefaction, the Chao1 estimator, and Recon v2.1 estimates of unobserved clonotypes were used to assess repertoire richness. For all TCRbeta clonotypes obtained by the gDNA method from a few donors, generation probabilities were computed with OLGA. TCRdb provides this immuneACCESS table in a form limited to in-frame rearrangements. Some clones are lacking; in checked studies, under half of them reflect an unresolved V gene, and why the rest are absent is not known. V and J calls plus clone size are reproduced from that table; the DNA served to infer D and trimming. Recorded for this sample are roughly 2,300,000 clones; 85% to 95% of them occurred a single time. Together, the top ten hold around 0.38% of the sample.

Relative to germline, V is missing 5 bases and J is missing 3 bases, with 12 bases of the junction outside any gene match. CDR1 MNHEY and CDR2 SMNVEV are derived from the germline V gene (reference sequence). Counted from cysteine to phenylalanine, this CDR3 has 17 amino acids. The sequence is cut down to CDR3 DNA, 51 bases in frame from base 1. The data are from a study of shared clonotypes between healthy human individuals (TCRdb year 2020). Regarding the research as a whole: The cohort comprised two women and a few men aged 18 to 49 years. Per donor, three plates each were used for CD4 naive and CD4 memory, two for CD8 naive, and one for CD8 memory. To estimate repertoire size and how much clonotype sharing occurs between individuals, the study deeply sequenced the blood TCR repertoires of five healthy adults. To increase sequencing depth and limit assay-specific biases, different laboratories used diverse techniques to prepare libraries and sequence TCR repertoires. Per donor, leukapheresis produced somewhere between about 0.94 and 9.5 billion PBMCs. On the study overall, not on this receptor specifically: Larger estimated clonotype richness was generally found for naive subsets than for memory subsets. Clonotypes shared by all four sorted-subset donors showed higher generation probabilities than non-shared clonotypes. Sampling was restricted to blood, and TCR repertoires in tissue are likely to differ from TCR repertoires in blood. Because the study included only a small number of donors, the genetic and exposure-history diversity represented was limited. Pairwise subsampling indicated that sequencing depth was expected to affect the degree of clonotype sharing among donors. Even with the large sequencing depth, rarefaction of the sorted-subset datasets indicated that sequencing was incomplete. Across a few donors, roughly 5.1% of naive CD4, 3% to 4% of naive CD8, roughly 2.2% of memory CD4, and under 0.45% of memory CD8 clonotypes were shared.

The donors were healthy, HIV-negative adults who had no recently reported acute infections or vaccinations. Every donor was a Caucasian adult living in Nashville, Tennessee, USA. CD4+ T cells were enriched by magnetic negative selection, after which naive cells were positively selected on CD45RA and the negative fraction was taken as the memory subset. After blood collection by leukapheresis, PBMCs were isolated using Ficoll-Histopaque density gradient centrifugation and then cryopreserved in the vapor phase of liquid nitrogen. Analytical flow cytometry was used to check the purity and quantity of every magnetically sorted T cell population. Genomic DNA was isolated from each sorted fraction and quantified by UV absorbance on a Nanodrop 2000c.

The chain uses TRBV27 and TRBJ1-4, with 7 central nucleotides matching TRBD1. Sequencing was performed on naive CD4+ T cells from PBMCs. Per the publication, the cell subset or site label means: CD45RA+ positively selected. The receptor was isolated from a man between 18 and 35 years old in good health. Some clones in this sample may be carry-over from other donors' samples. The CDR3 sequence is CASSLQPTGQSNEKLFF. The sequenced DNA is TGTGCCAGCAGTCTCCAGCCGACAGGGCAATCTAATGAAAAACTGTTTTTT.